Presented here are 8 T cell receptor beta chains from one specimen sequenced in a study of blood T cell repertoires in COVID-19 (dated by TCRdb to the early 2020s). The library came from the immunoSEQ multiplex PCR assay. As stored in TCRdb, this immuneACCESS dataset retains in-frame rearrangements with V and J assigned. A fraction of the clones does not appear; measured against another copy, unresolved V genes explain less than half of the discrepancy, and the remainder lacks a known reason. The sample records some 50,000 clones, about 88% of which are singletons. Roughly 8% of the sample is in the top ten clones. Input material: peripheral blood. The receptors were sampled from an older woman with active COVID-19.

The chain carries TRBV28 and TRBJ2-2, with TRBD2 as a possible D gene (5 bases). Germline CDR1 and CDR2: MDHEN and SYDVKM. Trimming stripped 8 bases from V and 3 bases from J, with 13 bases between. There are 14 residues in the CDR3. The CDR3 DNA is TGTGCCAGCGAGATGATGCGGGACACCGGGGAGCTGTTTTTT. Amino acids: CASEMMRDTGELFF. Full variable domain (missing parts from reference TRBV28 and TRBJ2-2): DVKVTQSSRYLVKRTGEKVFLECVQDMDHENMFWYRQDPGLGLRLIYFSYDVKMKEKGDIPEGYSVSREKKERFSLILESASTNQTSMYLCASEMMRDTGELFFGEGSRLTVL.

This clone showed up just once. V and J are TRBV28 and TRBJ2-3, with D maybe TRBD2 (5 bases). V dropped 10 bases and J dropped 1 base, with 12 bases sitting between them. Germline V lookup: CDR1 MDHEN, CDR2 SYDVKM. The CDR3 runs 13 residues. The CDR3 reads CATQEDGTDTQYF. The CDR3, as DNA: TGTGCCACCCAGGAGGACGGCACAGATACGCAGTATTTT.

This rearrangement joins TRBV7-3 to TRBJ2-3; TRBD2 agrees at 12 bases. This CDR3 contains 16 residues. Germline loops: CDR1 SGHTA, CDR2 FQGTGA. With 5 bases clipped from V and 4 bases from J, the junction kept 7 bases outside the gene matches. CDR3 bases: TGTGCCAGCAGCAATCTAGCGGGAGGGCCGGCAGATACGCAGTATTTT. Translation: CASSNLAGGPADTQYF.

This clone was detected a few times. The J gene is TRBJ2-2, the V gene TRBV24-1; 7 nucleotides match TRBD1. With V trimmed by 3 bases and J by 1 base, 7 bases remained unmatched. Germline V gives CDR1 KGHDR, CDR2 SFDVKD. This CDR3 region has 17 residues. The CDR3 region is CATSDAYRGENTGELFF. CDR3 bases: TGTGCCACCAGTGATGCATACAGGGGCGAGAACACCGGGGAGCTGTTTTTT.

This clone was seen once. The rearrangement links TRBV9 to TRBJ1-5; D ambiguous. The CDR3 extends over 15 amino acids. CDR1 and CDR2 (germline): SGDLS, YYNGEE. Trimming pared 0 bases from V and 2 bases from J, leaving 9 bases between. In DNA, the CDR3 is TGTGCCAGCAGCGTAGGACCCGAGGGCAATCAGCCCCAGCATTTT. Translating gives CASSVGPEGNQPQHF.

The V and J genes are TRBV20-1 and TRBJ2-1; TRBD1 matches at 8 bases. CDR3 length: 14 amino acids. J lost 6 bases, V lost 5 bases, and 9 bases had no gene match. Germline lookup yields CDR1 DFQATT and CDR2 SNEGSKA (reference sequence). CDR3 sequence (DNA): TGCAGTGCTGGTGGACAGGGCTCCGGCAATGAGCAGTTCTTC. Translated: CSAGGQGSGNEQFF.

Written as DNA, the CDR3 is TGTGCCAGCAGCTTATGGGCAGGGTATGGCTACACCTTC. Translated, it gives CASSLWAGYGYTF. J is TRBJ1-2 and V is TRBV7-3; the D gene is possibly TRBD1 (5 bases). The germline CDR1 and CDR2 sequences are SGHTA and FQGTGA. V dropped 2 bases and J dropped 5 bases, with 9 bases sitting between them. The length of the CDR3 is 13 residues.

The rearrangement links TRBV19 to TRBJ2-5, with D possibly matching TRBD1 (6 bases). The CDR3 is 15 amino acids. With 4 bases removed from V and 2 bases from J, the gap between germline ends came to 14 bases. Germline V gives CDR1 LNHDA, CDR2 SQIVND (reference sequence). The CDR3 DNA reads TGTGCCAGTAGTAATCCGGACAGCGGACAAGAGACCCAGTACTTC. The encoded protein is CASSNPDSGQETQYF.